The T cell receptor beta chain described here comes from a study of cytomegalovirus exposure and HLA in healthy donors. Across the whole study: Ancestry clustering placed about 80% of over 300 genotyped donors in the Caucasian-associated cluster. Study findings and constraints: As a later analysis showed, a missense DCLRE1C variant was linked to trimming of TCR beta V- and J-genes. The study dropped some indistinguishable V segments, TRBV6-2 and TRBV6-3 among them.

As regards this clone: Its specificity is unknown.

The PCR was carried out with 60 Vbeta primers and 13 Jbeta primers. Assay used: immunoSEQ multiplex PCR; TCRdb lists only in-frame clones, some missing. The sample includes under 70,000 clones. The V and J ends lost 7 bases and 10 bases respectively, with 22 bases between them. The CDR3 consists of 14 residues. The germline V gene encodes CDR1 MNHNY and CDR2 SVGAGI (reference sequence). The sequencing sample was made of PBMCs. This sequence joins TRBV6-6 and TRBJ1-1; possibly TRBD1 for D (5 bases). This clonotype was sampled from a woman younger than 30 in good health and CMV-seronegative. DNA for the CDR3: TGTGCCAGCACCACGGGTGGACACCAAGGTCGAGCTTTCTTT. It encodes CASTTGGHQGRAFF.